Below are 20 T cell receptor beta chains sequenced from a single sample in a study of T cell repertoires in cytomegalovirus infection. TCRdb used MiXCR to reprocess the reads, holding one entry per CDR3 protein. Counted here are 250,000 to 300,000 distinct CDR3 sequences, around 9% occurring once; the ten biggest clones make up more than 12%. The specimen sequenced was PBMCs. Receptor source: a human donor in good health (CMV status not recorded). Some clones in this sample may be carry-over from other donors' samples.

This clonotype was counted a few times. V is TRBV6-6 and J is TRBJ2-7; TRBD1 might be the D (6 bases). With 0 bases removed from V and 1 base from J, the gap between germline ends came to 16 bases. CDR1 is MNHNY and CDR2 is SVGAGI in the germline V gene (reference sequence). This CDR3 comprises 17 residues. This CDR3 reads CASSYSIGQGMSYEQYF. CDR3 nucleotide sequence: TGTGCCAGCAGTTACTCGATCGGGCAGGGGATGTCCTACGAGCAGTACTTC.

This rearrangement joins TRBV28 to TRBJ2-2; a weak D match, TRBD2 (6 bases). The CDR3 is 19 amino acids. Germline CDR1 is MDHEN and CDR2 is SYDVKM. With 6 bases removed from V and 3 bases from J, the gap between germline ends came to 26 bases. CDR3 in DNA: TGTGCCAGCAGCCAGACTAGAGTTGTGAAATTGAATGACACCGGGGAGCTGTTTTTT. Translating gives CASSQTRVVKLNDTGELFF.

The sample holds many counts of this clonotype. This chain connects TRBV12-5 to TRBJ1-1; 9 bases agree with TRBD1. Germline V gives CDR1 LGHNT, CDR2 FRNRAP. Unmatched junction bases numbered 6, after V lost 1 base and J lost 6 bases. This CDR3 has 15 residues. This CDR3 is CASGLARQGGAEAFF. The CDR3, as DNA: TGTGCTAGTGGTTTGGCACGACAGGGGGGGGCTGAAGCTTTCTTT.

This clonotype was seen a handful of times. CDR3 amino acids: CAISGQGASYGYTF. The DNA of the CDR3 is TGTGCCATATCGGGACAGGGGGCGAGTTATGGCTACACCTTC. The chain is built from TRBV10-3 and TRBJ1-2; 12 bases map to TRBD1. This CDR3 is built from 14 residues. J gave up 5 bases and V 9 bases, and 7 bases lay outside the gene matches. Germline loops: CDR1 ENHRY, CDR2 SYGVKD.

The rearrangement links TRBV14 to TRBJ1-2; 8 bases fit TRBD1. The CDR3 sequence is 14 residues long. CDR1 is SGHDN and CDR2 is FVKESK in the germline V gene. Trimming at V came to 0 bases and at J to 10 bases, leaving 7 bases not matched to a gene. CDR3 sequence (DNA): TGTGCCAGCAGCCAAGATCATACAGGGGGGCTCTACACCTTC. It codes for CASSQDHTGGLYTF.

This clonotype was detected many times. J is TRBJ1-3 and V is TRBV7-2; D is unclear. This CDR3 has 17 residues. CDR1 and CDR2 from the germline V gene are SGHTA and FQGNSA. Trimming pared 2 bases from V and 1 base from J, leaving 15 bases between. The CDR3: CASSLSVGSESGNTIYF. CDR3 in DNA: TGTGCCAGCAGCTTATCTGTAGGCTCCGAGTCTGGAAACACCATATATTTT. Combining the CDR3 with reference TRBV7-2 and TRBJ1-3 gives the whole variable domain GAGVSQSPSNKVTEKGKDVELRCDPISGHTALYWYRQSLGQGLEFLIYFQGNSAPDKSGLPSDRFSAERTGGSVSTLTIQRTQQEDSAVYLCASSLSVGSESGNTIYFGEGSWLTVV.

This clonotype was picked up many times. This chain connects TRBV7-2 to TRBJ1-1; D may be TRBD1 (6 bases). The CDR3 length is 17 residues. Germline loops: CDR1 SGHTA, CDR2 FQGNSA. Trimming pared 5 bases from V and 8 bases from J, leaving 27 bases between. DNA for the CDR3: TGTGCCAGCAGCCTCCACCGGACAGCGTTGTTAGTTCGAGAAGCTTTCTTT. This gives the protein CASSLHRTALLVREAFF.

The chain carries TRBV28 and TRBJ1-5; D possibly corresponds to TRBD1 (5 bases). Trimming took off 6 bases at V and 8 bases at J, with 11 bases between the two ends. Germline values: CDR1 MDHEN, CDR2 SYDVKM. The CDR3 consists of 12 residues. The CDR3 sequence is CASRTGGKPQHF. CDR3 bases: TGTGCCAGCAGAACAGGCGGGAAGCCCCAGCATTTT.

This clonotype was detected many times. The rearrangement links TRBV7-3 to TRBJ2-7, with D maybe TRBD2 (5 bases). The CDR3 has 13 amino acids. Germline V gene data show CDR1 as SGHTA and CDR2 as FQGTGA. V lost 4 bases and J lost 6, with 13 bases in between. The CDR3 region is CASSSQPGSEQYF. CDR3 in DNA: TGTGCCAGCAGCTCTCAACCGGGATCCGAGCAGTACTTC.

This clonotype was counted ten times or more. The J gene is TRBJ1-1, the V gene TRBV7-2; D is unclear. The germline gives CDR1 SGHTA, CDR2 FQGNSA. The CDR3 extends over 13 amino acids. The germline V and J ends were trimmed by 5 bases and 6 bases, with 13 bases remaining between them. Here the CDR3 reads CASSQDGVAEAFF. In nucleotides, the CDR3 is TGTGCCAGCAGCCAAGACGGGGTCGCTGAAGCTTTCTTT.

This clonotype was counted many times. The rearrangement uses TRBV20-1 and TRBJ2-3; 14 nucleotides line up with TRBD2. V gave up 5 bases and J gave up 2 bases; unmatched junction bases: 12. Germline CDR1 DFQATT, CDR2 SNEGSKA (reference sequence). The CDR3 extends over 18 amino acids. Here the CDR3 DNA reads TGCAGTGCTCTGGCTGGACTAGCGGGGGGCCACTCCACAGATACGCAGTATTTT. As protein: CSALAGLAGGHSTDTQYF.

This clonotype was observed many times. The chain employs TRBV7-2 and TRBJ2-2, with 10 bases that match TRBD2. CDR3 length equals 16 residues. Germline V gene data show CDR1 as SGHTA and CDR2 as FQGNSA. V gave up 3 bases and J gave up 4 bases; unmatched junction bases: 5. The CDR3 spells CASSFLAGAGTGELFF. The CDR3 DNA follows: TGTGCCAGCAGCTTCCTAGCGGGAGCGGGCACCGGGGAGCTGTTTTTT.

There are many counts of this clonotype. The J gene is TRBJ1-1, the V gene TRBV5-6, with a possible D match to TRBD1 (6 bases). Germline V CDR1 and CDR2: SGHDT, YYEEEE. The CDR3 covers 17 residues. Between the trimmed V and J ends, which lost 0 bases and 1 base, there was a span of 16 bases. CDR3 DNA: TGTGCCAGCAGCTTGGTCGCGGGGGCGCTCGGGAACACTGAAGCTTTCTTT. Encoded protein: CASSLVAGALGNTEAFF.

The table lists this clonotype with a few counts. V is TRBV5-1 and J is TRBJ2-7; D gene uncertain. V gave up 0 bases and J gave up 6 bases, with 7 bases separating them. Germline V lookup: CDR1 SGHRS, CDR2 YFSETQ. This CDR3 has 12 residues. The CDR3 DNA is TGCGCCAGCAGCTTGGTTGGTTCCGAGCAGTACTTC. This sequence encodes CASSLVGSEQYF.

There are many counts of this clonotype. The chain employs TRBV5-1 and TRBJ1-4; a possible D gene is TRBD1 (6 bases). Trimming left V 0 bases short and J 7 bases short, with 13 bases between. CDR1 SGHRS and CDR2 YFSETQ come from the germline V gene. The CDR3 contains 15 residues. In DNA form, the CDR3 reads TGCGCCAGCAGCTTGGCCGGGGGCTGGGGTGAAAAACTGTTTTTT. It is translated as CASSLAGGWGEKLFF.

This clonotype was seen ten or more times. The V and J genes are TRBV7-2 and TRBJ2-1; 7 bases fit TRBD2. V lost 4 bases and J lost 6; bases outside the gene matches: 9. This CDR3 is 15 amino acids long. Germline CDR1 SGHTA, CDR2 FQGNSA. Here the CDR3 DNA reads TGTGCCAGCAGCTCTATGTTCGCTAGCGGCAATGAGCAGTTCTTC. This sequence encodes CASSSMFASGNEQFF.

This clonotype was counted a few times. V is TRBV20-1 and J is TRBJ1-1; the D gene is possibly TRBD1 (6 bases). CDR3 length: 13 amino acids. Per germline, CDR1 DFQATT and CDR2 SNEGSKA (reference sequence). Trimming shortened V by 4 bases and J by 5 bases, and 14 bases separated the two germline ends. The CDR3 DNA follows: TGCAGTGCTATGAACAGGGTAAGGACTGAAGCTTTCTTT. It is translated as CSAMNRVRTEAFF.

Ten or more counts support this clonotype. V gene TRBV7-2 combines with J gene TRBJ2-5; 7 positions agree with TRBD2. This CDR3 has 15 residues. Losses at the gene ends were 2 bases for V and 4 bases for J; bases not matched to a gene: 7. Looked up from germline, CDR1 is SGHTA and CDR2 is FQGNSA. CDR3 coding DNA: TGTGCCAGCAGCTTATTCATCGGCGGGGGAGAGACCCAGTACTTC. This codes for CASSLFIGGGETQYF.

This clonotype was picked up a small number of times. The chain recombines TRBV13 with TRBJ2-7; 8 bases agree with TRBD1. The CDR3 is made up of 14 amino acids. Germline V gene data show CDR1 as PRHDT and CDR2 as FYEKMQ (reference sequence). V dropped 5 bases and J dropped 3; count of bases not matched to a gene: 6. This chain's CDR3 is CASSTGQELYEQYF. The CDR3 region has the DNA TGTGCCAGCAGCACGGGACAGGAGCTCTACGAGCAGTACTTC. Drawing the rest from reference TRBV13 and TRBJ2-7, the complete variable domain is AAGVIQSPRHLIKEKRETATLKCYPIPRHDTVYWYQQGPGQDPQFLISFYEKMQSDKGSIPDRFSAQQFSDYHSELNMSSLELGDSALYFCASSTGQELYEQYFGPGTRLTVT.

This clonotype turned up a few times. The chain combines TRBV28 with TRBJ2-7, with a possible D match to TRBD1 (5 bases). CDR1 and CDR2 from the germline V gene are MDHEN and SYDVKM. This CDR3 comprises 13 residues. The CDR3 DNA sequence: TGTGCAATAGCCCAGGGCAGATCCTACGAGCAGTACTTC. It codes for CAIAQGRSYEQYF.